What follows are 28 T cell receptor beta chains derived from one specimen sequenced in a study of neoadjuvant nivolumab and ipilimumab in lung cancer. Libraries were prepared by immunoSEQ multiplex PCR; TCRdb keeps only in-frame clonotypes and omits some of them. This table has 30,000 to 45,000 clones, nearly 90% appearing once. The source was peripheral blood, collected before neoadjuvant nivolumab, alone or with ipilimumab. These receptors originate from an adult with non-small cell lung cancer.

V gene TRBV13 combines with J gene TRBJ2-1; 14 bases fit TRBD2. With 5 bases clipped from V and 9 bases from J, the junction kept 3 bases outside the gene matches. Per germline, CDR1 PRHDT and CDR2 FYEKMQ (reference sequence). This CDR3 is 14 amino acids long. The CDR3 protein is CASSPTSGRVEQFF. CDR3 coding DNA: TGTGCCAGCAGCCCGACTAGCGGGAGGGTTGAGCAGTTCTTC.

The V call is TRBV29-1, the J call TRBJ2-5; weak D call: TRBD2 (6 bases). The germline V gene encodes CDR1 SQVTM and CDR2 ANQGSEA. Trimming stripped 7 bases from V and 2 bases from J, with 14 bases between. This CDR3 is 13 amino acids long. CDR3 bases: TGCAGCGCTGACCTAGCGCAACAAGAGACCCAGTACTTC. Protein sequence: CSADLAQQETQYF. Based on the CDR3 plus reference TRBV29-1 and TRBJ2-5, the full variable domain is SAVISQKPSRDICQRGTSLTIQCQVDSQVTMMFWYRQQPGQSLTLIATANQGSEATYESGFVIDKFPISRPNLTFSTLTVSNMSPEDSSIYLCSADLAQQETQYFGPGTRLLVL.

This clone was counted only a few times. V and J are TRBV15 and TRBJ2-5; D perhaps matches TRBD2 (6 bases). CDR1 and CDR2 (germline): LNHNV, YYDKDF (reference sequence). Trimming took off 0 bases at V and 5 bases at J, with 10 bases between the two ends. The CDR3 is 14 amino acids. The CDR3 protein is CATSRDPGGETQYF. The CDR3 DNA follows: TGTGCCACCAGCAGAGATCCTGGAGGGGAGACCCAGTACTTC. Using reference TRBV15 and TRBJ2-5 for the parts outside the CDR3, the full variable domain is DAMVIQNPRYQVTQFGKPVTLSCSQTLNHNVMYWYQQKSSQAPKLLFHYYDKDFNNEADTPDNFQSRRPNTSFCFLDIRSPGLGDTAMYLCATSRDPGGETQYFGPGTRLLVL.

This chain uses TRBV5-4 with TRBJ2-7, with D tentatively TRBD2 (7 bases). The germline V and J ends were trimmed by 1 base and 2 bases, with 10 bases remaining between them. Germline CDR1 SGHNT, CDR2 YYREEE (reference sequence). The CDR3 has 14 residues. The CDR3 loop is CASSLLGGPYEQYF. The CDR3 coding sequence is TGTGCCAGCAGCTTGTTGGGGGGGCCCTACGAGCAGTACTTC. Using reference TRBV5-4 and TRBJ2-7 for the parts outside the CDR3, the full variable domain is ETGVTQSPTHLIKTRGQQVTLRCSSQSGHNTVSWYQQALGQGPQFIFQYYREEENGRGNFPPRFSGLQFPNYSSELNVNALELDDSALYLCASSLLGGPYEQYFGPGTRLTVT.

The chain is built from TRBV6-5 and TRBJ1-1; weak D call: TRBD1 (5 bases). CDR1 MNHEY and CDR2 SVGAGI come from the germline V gene. Deletions cut 0 bases from V and 0 bases from J, with 11 bases between. This CDR3 has 16 residues. The CDR3 is CASSYSFGGVNTEAFF. The CDR3, as DNA: TGTGCCAGCAGTTACTCGTTCGGGGGAGTGAACACTGAAGCTTTCTTT.

The V and J genes are TRBV7-2 and TRBJ1-5, with TRBD1 as a possible D gene (6 bases). There are 16 residues in the CDR3. From germline, CDR1 is SGHTA and CDR2 FQGNSA. The V and J ends lost 7 bases and 1 base respectively, with 17 bases between them. The CDR3 nucleotides are TGTGCCAGCACACTAACACCCGGACAGAGCAATCAGCCCCAGCATTTT. This gives the protein CASTLTPGQSNQPQHF. Full variable domain (rest looked up from reference TRBV7-2 and TRBJ1-5): GAGVSQSPSNKVTEKGKDVELRCDPISGHTALYWYRQSLGQGLEFLIYFQGNSAPDKSGLPSDRFSAERTGGSVSTLTIQRTQQEDSAVYLCASTLTPGQSNQPQHFGDGTRLSIL.

The V call is TRBV7-2, the J call TRBJ1-2, with TRBD1 identical over 8 bases. This CDR3 is 14 amino acids long. Germline V gives CDR1 SGHTA, CDR2 FQGNSA. V trimming: 0 bases; J trimming: 6 bases; junction bases outside the gene matches: 3. CDR3 in amino acids: CASSLADRAHGYTF. For the CDR3, the DNA is TGTGCCAGCAGCTTAGCGGACAGGGCCCATGGCTACACCTTC. Full variable domain (missing parts from reference TRBV7-2 and TRBJ1-2): GAGVSQSPSNKVTEKGKDVELRCDPISGHTALYWYRQSLGQGLEFLIYFQGNSAPDKSGLPSDRFSAERTGGSVSTLTIQRTQQEDSAVYLCASSLADRAHGYTFGSGTRLTVV.

The rearrangement joins TRBV7-6 to TRBJ1-4; D is unresolved. CDR3 length: 15 amino acids. Germline CDR1 reads SGHVS; CDR2 reads FNYEAQ. Trimming stripped 1 base from V and 5 bases from J, with 11 bases between. CDR3 DNA sequence: TGTGCCAGCAGCTTAGAAGGGAATCAAAATGAAAAACTGTTTTTT. As protein: CASSLEGNQNEKLFF.

The chain is built from TRBV28 and TRBJ2-1; either TRBD1 or TRBD2 may fit D (6 bases each). Germline CDR1 is MDHEN and CDR2 is SYDVKM. The CDR3 runs to 16 residues. With 4 bases removed from V and 8 bases from J, the gap between germline ends came to 21 bases. The chain's CDR3 is CASSSPSEGGRHEQFF. CDR3 nucleotide sequence: TGTGCCAGCAGTTCTCCCTCGGAGGGGGGAAGGCATGAGCAGTTCTTC. Variable domain in full (rest from reference TRBV28 and TRBJ2-1): DVKVTQSSRYLVKRTGEKVFLECVQDMDHENMFWYRQDPGLGLRLIYFSYDVKMKEKGDIPEGYSVSREKKERFSLILESASTNQTSMYLCASSSPSEGGRHEQFFGPGTRLTVL.

The chain uses TRBV18 and TRBJ2-1; maybe TRBD1 (5 bases). Germline-derived CDR1 and CDR2 are KGHSH and LQKENI. This CDR3 spans 15 amino acids. Between the trimmed V and J ends, which lost 8 bases and 0 bases, there was a span of 14 bases. This CDR3 reads CASLGDLSSYNEQFF. As DNA, the CDR3 is TGTGCCAGCCTAGGGGATTTGAGCTCCTACAATGAGCAGTTCTTC.

The V gene is TRBV5-1, the J gene TRBJ2-7, with D uncertain. V gave up 7 bases and J gave up 0 bases, with 14 bases separating them. Germline V gene lookup returns CDR1 SGHRS and CDR2 YFSETQ. The CDR3 runs 14 residues. The CDR3 DNA follows: TGCGCCAGCGCATCAGGCTATAACTCCTACGAGCAGTACTTC. It specifies CASASGYNSYEQYF.

The chain has TRBV7-9 and TRBJ2-5; a possible D gene is TRBD2 (5 bases). Germline V gene sequence: CDR1 SEHNR, CDR2 FQNEAQ (reference sequence). The germline V and J ends were trimmed by 8 bases and 5 bases, with 12 bases remaining between them. The CDR3 is made up of 12 amino acids. CDR3 residues: CASAGRRETQYF. In nucleotides, the CDR3 is TGTGCCAGCGCGGGCCGGCGCGAGACCCAGTACTTC.

V and J are TRBV11-1 and TRBJ2-1; 8 bases fit TRBD1. The CDR3 covers 16 residues. The V gene end was trimmed by 3 bases and the J gene end by 8 bases; junction bases not matched to a gene: 12. Germline V gene sequence: CDR1 SGHAT, CDR2 FQDESV (reference sequence). Here the CDR3 DNA reads TGTGCCAGCAGCTTTTTGGGGACAGGTTTAATCTATGAGCAGTTCTTC. It specifies CASSFLGTGLIYEQFF.

The J gene is TRBJ2-1, the V gene TRBV18; D might be TRBD2 (5 bases). The CDR3 length is 15 residues. Germline lookup yields CDR1 KGHSH and CDR2 LQKENI. V shed 1 base and J shed 5 bases, with 12 bases lying between them. In nucleotides, the CDR3 is TGTGCCAGCTCACCACAACTAGAAAGGGACAATGAGCAGTTCTTC. This codes for CASSPQLERDNEQFF. The variable domain in full, with the rest retrieved from reference TRBV18 and TRBJ2-1, is NAGVMQNPRHLVRRRGQEARLRCSPMKGHSHVYWYRQLPEEGLKFMVYLQKENIIDESGMPKERFSAEFPKEGPSILRIQQVVRGDSAAYFCASSPQLERDNEQFFGPGTRLTVL.

CDR3 nucleotide sequence: TGTGCCAGCAGCTTGGCAGGTCATCAGCCCCAGCATTTT. It codes for CASSLAGHQPQHF. J is TRBJ1-5 and V is TRBV5-8; D not resolved. The CDR3 runs 13 residues. Germline V gene data show CDR1 as SGHTS and CDR2 as YDEGEE. The V and J ends lost 0 bases and 5 bases respectively, with 6 bases between them.

This chain joins TRBV15 and TRBJ2-3, with 7 bases lining up with TRBD1. The ends lost 8 bases at V and 1 base at J; junction bases unmatched: 9. The CDR3 is 15 amino acids. Germline loops: CDR1 LNHNV, CDR2 YYDKDF (reference sequence). The CDR3 loop is CATQRGQGGTDTQYF. DNA for the CDR3: TGTGCCACCCAAAGGGGGCAGGGGGGCACAGATACGCAGTATTTT.

The J gene is TRBJ2-5, the V gene TRBV4-2; 8 nucleotides line up with TRBD2. The CDR3 has 20 amino acids. With V trimmed by 0 bases and J by 0 bases, 15 bases remained unmatched. Germline V lookup: CDR1 LGHNA, CDR2 YNFKEQ. CDR3 sequence reads: CASSQEGGRFGTPYQETQYF. The CDR3 bases are TGTGCCAGCAGCCAAGAAGGCGGGAGGTTCGGGACACCGTACCAAGAGACCCAGTACTTC.

J is TRBJ2-7 and V is TRBV7-2; maybe TRBD2 (6 bases). CDR1 is SGHTA and CDR2 is FQGNSA in the germline V gene. The V and J ends lost 0 bases and 1 base respectively, with 10 bases between them. The CDR3 totals 15 residues. The CDR3 reads CASSLAGLVSYEQYF. As DNA, the CDR3 is TGTGCCAGCAGCTTAGCGGGACTCGTTTCCTACGAGCAGTACTTC.

This clone has a handful of counts. The chain uses TRBV9 and TRBJ2-5; 8 positions match TRBD2. V dropped 4 bases and J dropped 3; count of bases not matched to a gene: 8. Germline CDR1 reads SGDLS; CDR2 reads YYNGEE. CDR3 length: 15 amino acids. The CDR3 loop reads CASSPYGLAEETQYF. CDR3 coding DNA: TGTGCCAGCAGCCCGTACGGACTAGCTGAAGAGACCCAGTACTTC.

The chain combines TRBV6-5 with TRBJ1-1, with D possibly being TRBD1 (6 bases). V lost 7 bases and J 5 bases, leaving 17 bases between the germline ends. This CDR3 contains 14 residues. Germline V gene sequence: CDR1 MNHEY, CDR2 SVGAGI. The CDR3 DNA reads TGTGCCAGCACCTCAGGGGCGGGAGGGACTGAAGCTTTCTTT. Its protein is CASTSGAGGTEAFF.

The rearrangement joins TRBV6-6 to TRBJ2-5, with 7 bases matching TRBD1. Germline V gives CDR1 MNHNY, CDR2 SVGAGI (reference sequence). Trimming removed 6 bases from V and 5 bases from J; junction bases left unmatched: 9. This CDR3 has 14 amino acids. The DNA for the CDR3 is TGTGCCAGCAGAGATGTAGGCAGGGGGGAGACCCAGTACTTC. It translates to CASRDVGRGETQYF.

V and J are TRBV10-3 and TRBJ2-2, with 7 bases fitting TRBD1. The CDR3 extends over 14 amino acids. From germline, CDR1 is ENHRY and CDR2 SYGVKD. The junction had 7 bases not matched to a gene; V was cut back by 6 bases and J by 6 bases. The CDR3 DNA follows: TGTGCCATCAGCCCACAGGGGCAGGCCGGGGAGCTGTTTTTT. Translating gives CAISPQGQAGELFF.

In this sample, this clone turned up a few times. The chain combines TRBV6-4 with TRBJ2-3; D unclear. The V and J ends lost 0 bases and 4 bases respectively, with 11 bases between them. The length of the CDR3 is 15 residues. Looked up from germline, CDR1 is MRHNA and CDR2 is SNTAGT. CDR3: CASSDSADHSDTQYF. CDR3 coding DNA: TGTGCCAGCAGTGACTCGGCGGACCACTCAGATACGCAGTATTTT.

The rearrangement joins TRBV6-6 to TRBJ2-5; 7 bases are a match to TRBD2. V was pared by 5 bases and J by 5 bases, with 11 bases of the junction left unmatched. There are 15 residues in the CDR3. The V gene's germline CDR1 is MNHNY and CDR2 SVGAGI (reference sequence). CDR3 loop: CASSTESGISETQYF. CDR3 DNA sequence: TGTGCCAGCAGTACAGAGAGCGGGATATCTGAGACCCAGTACTTC.

CDR3 amino acids: CASSERQVSDTQYF. DNA of the CDR3: TGTGCCAGCAGTGAGAGGCAGGTGTCGGATACGCAGTATTTT. This chain links TRBV2 with TRBJ2-3; D uncertain. The CDR3 consists of 14 residues. Germline assignment: CDR1 SNHLY and CDR2 FYNNEI. V was shortened by 3 bases and J by 6 bases, with 13 bases between the two germline ends.

This clone was observed a single time. The V call is TRBV15, the J call TRBJ2-5, with a tentative D call TRBD1 (5 bases). Germline lookup yields CDR1 LNHNV and CDR2 YYDKDF (reference sequence). Trimming cost V 1 base and J 3 bases, with 12 bases left between them. CDR3 length equals 15 residues. In DNA, the CDR3 is TGTGCCACCAGCAGAGGGATGGGCAGGGAAGAGACCCAGTACTTC. It codes for CATSRGMGREETQYF.

V is TRBV19 and J is TRBJ2-7, with 12 bases aligning to TRBD2. This CDR3 has 16 amino acids. The germline gives CDR1 LNHDA, CDR2 SQIVND (reference sequence). V lost 7 bases to trimming and J lost 0 bases; unmatched junction nucleotides: 7. In DNA, the CDR3 is TGTGCCAGTACGGGGACTAGCGGGCCCAGCTCCTACGAGCAGTACTTC. This encodes CASTGTSGPSSYEQYF. Variable domain in full (rest from reference TRBV19 and TRBJ2-7): DGGITQSPKYLFRKEGQNVTLSCEQNLNHDAMYWYRQDPGQGLRLIYYSQIVNDFQKGDIAEGYSVSREKKESFPLTVTSAQKNPTAFYLCASTGTSGPSSYEQYFGPGTRLTVT.

The chain is built from TRBV9 and TRBJ2-6; D not resolved. V was clipped by 0 bases and J by 0 bases, with 7 bases between them. Germline loops: CDR1 SGDLS, CDR2 YYNGEE. The CDR3 consists of 16 residues. CDR3: CASSVDPSSGANVLTF. Here the CDR3 DNA reads TGTGCCAGCAGCGTAGATCCGAGCTCTGGGGCCAACGTCCTGACTTTC.